The 19 T cell receptor beta chains below all came from one sample that was sequenced in a study of identical twins. TCRdb called the 5' RACE reads again in MiXCR, with one record for every CDR3 protein. This sample has just over 450,000 distinct CDR3 sequences, with approximately 15% found just once. These records were also assigned to another study, of yellow fever vaccine responses in identical twins.

The sample taken for sequencing was CD4+ T cells sorted from blood. The source of these receptors is a young woman in good health.

This clonotype has only a few counts. V and J are TRBV12-3 or TRBV12-4 and TRBJ2-7; 7 bases agree with TRBD2. Germline trimming cut 10 bases from V and 1 base from J; bases unmatched to any gene: 10. The CDR3 length is 14 residues. CDR3 nucleotide sequence: TGTGCCACCAGCTGGGGGGGACTTTCCTACGAGCAGTACTTC. Translating it yields CATSWGGLSYEQYF.

There are a few counts of this clonotype. The V call is TRBV7-3, the J call TRBJ2-7; TRBD1 or TRBD2 may be the D gene (5 bases each). Trimming stripped 5 bases from V and 6 bases from J, with 17 bases between. The CDR3 runs 14 residues. Germline V gene sequence: CDR1 SGHTA, CDR2 FQGTGA. The CDR3 region has the DNA TGTGCCAGCAGCCCCAGCGGTGACGGGGCCGAGCAGTACTTC. It is translated as CASSPSGDGAEQYF.

The V and J genes are TRBV7-9 and TRBJ2-1, with D perhaps assigned TRBD1 or TRBD2 (5 bases each). This CDR3 contains 14 residues. The germline gives CDR1 SEHNR, CDR2 FQNEAQ (reference sequence). V was trimmed by 2 bases and J by 8 bases, leaving 13 bases between them. CDR3 protein: CASSLRDLEDEQFF. In DNA, the CDR3 is TGTGCCAGCAGCTTAAGGGACCTCGAGGATGAGCAGTTCTTC.

This clonotype came up a few times. The chain employs TRBV3-1 and TRBJ2-5, with D possibly matching TRBD1 (5 bases). V lost 1 base to trimming and J lost 4 bases, with 13 bases between them. The CDR3 is 15 amino acids. Looked up from germline, CDR1 is LGHDT and CDR2 is YNNKEL (reference sequence). CDR3 sequence reads: CASSQGAGPGETQYF. The CDR3 DNA follows: TGTGCCAGCAGCCAAGGCGCAGGGCCGGGAGAGACCCAGTACTTC.

A few counts support this clonotype. This chain joins TRBV4-3 and TRBJ2-3, with TRBD2 matching 9 bases. The CDR3 length is 20 residues. Per germline, CDR1 LGHNA and CDR2 YSLEER. V lost 0 bases, J lost 0 bases, and 13 bases stayed unmatched. CDR3 region: CASSQDRRAGGSSSTDTQYF. The CDR3 bases are TGCGCCAGCAGCCAAGATAGGCGAGCGGGAGGTTCCTCTAGCACAGATACGCAGTATTTT.

The CDR3 protein is CASSRTGGGTDTQYF. In nucleotides, the CDR3 is TGTGCCAGCAGCCGAACAGGGGGCGGAACAGATACGCAGTATTTT. The J gene is TRBJ2-3, the V gene TRBV3-1; 9 bases fit TRBD1. V was pared by 4 bases and J by 3 bases, with 5 bases of the junction left unmatched. CDR1 and CDR2 (germline): LGHDT, YNNKEL (reference sequence). The CDR3 has 15 residues.

This clonotype was found many times. The chain's CDR3 is CASSFPGKSEAFF. For the CDR3, the DNA is TGCGCCAGCAGCTTCCCAGGGAAATCCGAAGCTTTCTTT. The chain combines TRBV5-1 with TRBJ1-1; a possible D gene is TRBD1 (5 bases). The germline V gene has CDR1 SGHRS and CDR2 YFSETQ. Deletions cut 2 bases from V and 8 bases from J, with 13 bases between. This CDR3 contains 13 residues.

The J gene is TRBJ1-1, the V gene TRBV6-2 or TRBV6-3, with D possibly TRBD1 on 5 matching bases. Per the germline V gene, CDR1 is MNHEY and CDR2 is SVGEGT. The V end was cut by 11 bases, the J end by 4 bases, with 11 bases between. This CDR3 has 11 residues. The CDR3 sequence: CAPVGGTEAFF. CDR3 DNA sequence: TGTGCCCCCGTCGGGGGCACTGAAGCTTTCTTT.

The chain carries TRBV7-2 and TRBJ2-7; TRBD1 aligns across 7 bases. The CDR3 is made up of 15 amino acids. J was trimmed by 5 bases and V by 5 bases; bases with no gene match: 12. The germline CDR1 and CDR2 sequences are SGHTA and FQGNSA. The CDR3 here is CASSPRGQLSNEQYF. DNA of the CDR3: TGTGCCAGCAGCCCCAGGGGACAGCTGTCTAACGAGCAGTACTTC.

This clonotype occurred many times. This chain joins TRBV3-1 and TRBJ2-5; the D is unclear. Germline V CDR1 and CDR2: LGHDT, YNNKEL (reference sequence). CDR3 length: 12 residues. With 0 bases removed from V and 5 bases from J, the gap between germline ends came to 4 bases. CDR3 amino acids: CASSQDRETQYF. The CDR3 DNA reads TGTGCCAGCAGCCAAGATCGGGAGACCCAGTACTTC.

This chain uses TRBV5-1 with TRBJ2-1; maybe TRBD2 (5 bases). Between the trimmed V and J ends, which lost 4 bases and 5 bases, there was a span of 22 bases. This CDR3 is built from 17 residues. CDR1 and CDR2 (germline): SGHRS, YFSETQ. CDR3 coding DNA: TGCGCCAGCAGCCCCGTATCGTTCCGACTGGGAGACAATGAGCAGTTCTTC. This codes for CASSPVSFRLGDNEQFF.

This clonotype showed up just a few times. The chain has TRBV6-1 and TRBJ2-3; 7 bases align to TRBD1. The V segment lost 6 bases and the J segment 0 bases; nucleotides outside the gene matches: 3. Germline V gene sequence: CDR1 MNHNS, CDR2 SASEGT. CDR3 length: 14 residues. This CDR3 reads CASRTGASTDTQYF. The CDR3 DNA reads as TGTGCCAGCAGAACAGGGGCTAGCACAGATACGCAGTATTTT.

V gene TRBV20-1 combines with J gene TRBJ1-4; D perhaps matches TRBD1 (5 bases). Trimming took off 6 bases at V and 4 bases at J, with 21 bases between the two ends. The germline V gene encodes CDR1 DFQATT and CDR2 SNEGSKA (reference sequence). The CDR3 extends over 16 amino acids. CDR3 sequence: CSAQRTHGAVNEKLFF. In nucleotides, the CDR3 is TGCAGTGCCCAGAGAACCCATGGGGCGGTTAATGAAAAACTGTTTTTT.

The genes are TRBV3-1 and TRBJ2-3; the D gene is possibly TRBD1 (6 bases). In germline, CDR1 is LGHDT, CDR2 YNNKEL (reference sequence). V dropped 3 bases and J dropped 0 bases, with 10 bases sitting between them. The CDR3 is 15 amino acids. This CDR3 reads CASSQRTASTDTQYF. For the CDR3, the DNA is TGTGCCAGCAGCCAGCGGACAGCTAGCACAGATACGCAGTATTTT.

This clonotype appeared a few times. V and J are TRBV2 and TRBJ2-7; perhaps TRBD2 as D (6 bases). Germline V CDR1 and CDR2: SNHLY, FYNNEI. CDR3 length equals 12 residues. V was clipped by 6 bases and J by 7 bases, with 13 bases between them. The CDR3 spells CASRTGTVEQYF. CDR3 in DNA: TGTGCCAGCAGAACCGGGACTGTTGAGCAGTACTTC.

For this clonotype: Likely a read error: the CDR3 ends without its conserved phenylalanine or tryptophan. CDR3 amino acids: CASSEGKPEELFS. In DNA form, the CDR3 reads TGTGCCAGCAGTGAAGGGAAACCGGAGGAGCTGTTTTCT. This sequence joins TRBV2 and TRBJ2-2; D remains ambiguous. The ends were cut back, 1 base at V and 10 bases at J, with 10 bases in the middle. The CDR3 is 13 amino acids. Germline CDR1 SNHLY, CDR2 FYNNEI.

This clonotype was seen a few times. DNA for the CDR3: TGTGCCAGCAGTCCCCGAATGAACACCGGGGAGCTGTTTTTT. Its protein product is CASSPRMNTGELFF. This chain uses TRBV14 with TRBJ2-2; D ambiguous. CDR3 length: 14 amino acids. Germline CDR1 and CDR2: SGHDN and FVKESK. The ends were cut back, 6 bases at V and 1 base at J, with 9 bases in the middle. Together with reference TRBV14 and TRBJ2-2, the CDR3 gives the full variable domain: EAGVTQFPSHSVIEKGQTVTLRCDPISGHDNLYWYRRVMGKEIKFLLHFVKESKQDESGMPNNRFLAERTGGTYSTLKVQPAELEDSGVYFCASSPRMNTGELFFGEGSRLTVL.

This clonotype turned up a few times. The chain has TRBV5-6 and TRBJ2-3, with D perhaps matching TRBD2 (5 bases). The germline gives CDR1 SGHDT, CDR2 YYEEEE. The CDR3 totals 16 residues. The V end lost 4 bases, the J end lost 3 bases, and 18 bases lay between the germline ends. CDR3 DNA sequence: TGTGCCAGCAGCGGAGGTGCACTCACCACGACAGATACGCAGTATTTT. Amino acids: CASSGGALTTTDTQYF.

The chain has TRBV7-9 and TRBJ2-3; a possible D gene is TRBD2 (5 bases). Germline V gene sequence: CDR1 SEHNR, CDR2 FQNEAQ (reference sequence). V lost 1 base and J 2 bases, leaving 13 bases between the germline ends. The CDR3 sequence is 16 residues long. Here the CDR3 reads CASSLGERPTTDTQYF. In nucleotides, the CDR3 is TGTGCCAGCAGCTTAGGGGAGAGGCCTACCACAGATACGCAGTATTTT.